A single sample gave rise to the 6 T cell receptor beta chains below, sequenced in a study of T cell responses to AZD1222 COVID-19 vaccine. Some clones are missing from TCRdb's copy, which holds only in-frame ones; the method was immunoSEQ multiplex PCR. There are 250,000 to 300,000 clones in the sample; about 94% occur only once, and 0.55% lies in the top ten. The starting material was peripheral blood, obtained 28 days after the second AZD1222 dose. The receptors originated from an adult who received the AZD1222 COVID-19 vaccine.

This sequence joins TRBV4-1 and TRBJ2-3, with a possible D match to TRBD2 (5 bases). Germline-derived CDR1 and CDR2 are MGHRA and YSYEKL. Trimming shortened V by 0 bases and J by 2 bases, and 12 bases separated the two germline ends. CDR3 length: 16 residues. The CDR3 protein is CASSQDGLRDTDTQYF. In DNA, the CDR3 is TGCGCCAGCAGCCAAGACGGTCTACGGGACACAGATACGCAGTATTTT.

The chain has TRBV7-6 and TRBJ2-3; D gene unclear. Germline CDR1 SGHVS, CDR2 FNYEAQ. Trimming took off 4 bases at V and 2 bases at J, with 10 bases between the two ends. The length of the CDR3 is 14 residues. The CDR3 nucleotides read TGTGCCAGCAGCTCTTTCGGGTTCACAGATACGCAGTATTTT. Its protein is CASSSFGFTDTQYF.

The chain recombines TRBV2 with TRBJ2-7; possible D gene TRBD2, 7 bases. Trimming took 2 bases from V and 0 from J, leaving 11 bases between them. Germline V gene lookup returns CDR1 SNHLY and CDR2 FYNNEI. This CDR3 has 15 residues. Written as DNA, the CDR3 is TGTGCCAGCAGTGAAAGGCGGGGGCCCTCCTACGAGCAGTACTTC. As protein: CASSERRGPSYEQYF.

The rearrangement links TRBV5-4 to TRBJ2-2; D ambiguous. Trimming pared 4 bases from V and 1 base from J, leaving 17 bases between. CDR3 length: 17 amino acids. Germline V gene sequence: CDR1 SGHNT, CDR2 YYREEE (reference sequence). The CDR3 protein is CASSPSPKGGNTGELFF. The CDR3 DNA reads as TGTGCCAGCAGCCCTTCCCCGAAAGGTGGGAACACCGGGGAGCTGTTTTTT.

This clone was counted a single time. V gene TRBV28 combines with J gene TRBJ1-2; D gene ambiguous. V was shortened by 5 bases and J by 4 bases, with 11 bases between the two germline ends. CDR1 and CDR2 (germline): MDHEN, SYDVKM. The CDR3 runs 13 residues. CDR3 sequence (DNA): TGTGCCAGCAGTCCCCCCCGGGCCTATGGCTACACCTTC. As protein: CASSPPRAYGYTF.

The chain has TRBV14 and TRBJ2-2, with a weak D call TRBD2 (5 bases). Looked up from germline, CDR1 is SGHDN and CDR2 is FVKESK. With 3 bases removed from V and 13 bases from J, the gap between germline ends came to 18 bases. This CDR3 comprises 14 residues. In DNA, the CDR3 is TGTGCCAGCAGCCAGGGGTCCCTCCGGGAAGGGCTGTTTTTT. This sequence encodes CASSQGSLREGLFF.